This T cell receptor beta chain was sequenced during a study of response to subunit inactivated influenza vaccine. General study findings and limits: It was suggested by the authors that few new T cells are recruited by each seasonal influenza vaccination.

TCRdb reprocessed the RT-PCR reads via MiXCR and lists one record per CDR3 protein. The top ten hold approximately 12% of the sample, which has 500,000 to 550,000 distinct CDR3 sequences, 7.5% to 8.5% seen once. Only a few counts were recorded for this clonotype. Its target is unknown. Germline V gene data show CDR1 as SGHNT and CDR2 as YYREEE (reference sequence). The CDR3 runs 13 residues. V was trimmed by 3 bases and J by 8 bases, leaving 11 bases between them. V gene TRBV5-4 combines with J gene TRBJ2-2; D unresolved. The sequence came from a man between 50 and 70 years old who received an inactivated influenza vaccine. The specimen comprised PBMCs from blood, sampled 23 to 25 months after vaccination. The CDR3, as DNA: TGTGCCAGCAGCTCCCCGGAGTCAGGGGAGCTGTTTTTT. Translation: CASSSPESGELFF.